Listed here are 20 T cell receptor beta chains from one sample, sequenced in a study of post-analysis software for immune sequencing data. Study-level points and caveats: Patients showed TRBV5-6, TRBV5-1 and TRBV20-1 among roughly 5 TRBV segments more frequent than in controls.

Carried by the TCR beta cDNA libraries were unique molecular identifiers. TCRdb itself ran the PCR reads through MiXCR, one entry per CDR3 protein. The table includes some 690,000 distinct CDR3 sequences, 25% to 30% detected once. These TCRs are of unknown antigen specificity. Material: blood. Receptors were obtained from a girl under 18 with multiple sclerosis.

The chain uses TRBV4-1 and TRBJ2-5; no definite D call. The CDR3 runs to 14 residues. Per germline, CDR1 MGHRA and CDR2 YSYEKL. Trimming took off 0 bases at V and 5 bases at J, with 10 bases between the two ends. The CDR3 here is CASSQDRSLETQYF. In nucleotides, the CDR3 is TGCGCCAGCAGCCAAGATCGGTCGCTTGAGACCCAGTACTTC.

This clonotype was seen just once. CDR3 amino acids: CASSLGKRLALYNEQFF. The CDR3 coding sequence is TGTGCCAGCAGCTTAGGGAAAAGACTAGCCCTCTACAATGAGCAGTTCTTC. This rearrangement joins TRBV7-2 to TRBJ2-1; 7 nucleotides agree with TRBD2. Germline CDR1 SGHTA, CDR2 FQGNSA. The CDR3 extends over 17 amino acids. The J segment lost 3 bases and the V segment lost 1 base, leaving 9 bases of the junction unmatched.

The rearrangement joins TRBV20-1 to TRBJ1-4; tentative D call: TRBD1 (5 bases). The CDR3 consists of 14 residues. V was clipped by 6 bases and J by 7 bases, with 18 bases between them. Germline lookup yields CDR1 DFQATT and CDR2 SNEGSKA (reference sequence). The CDR3 region has the DNA TGCAGTGCGATAGATTCGGGGCAAGGTGAAAAACTGTTTTTT. The encoded protein is CSAIDSGQGEKLFF.

The gene calls are TRBV10-3 and TRBJ1-5; D ambiguous. Germline CDR1 is ENHRY and CDR2 is SYGVKD. The CDR3 spans 14 residues. Trimming left V 9 bases short and J 1 base short, with 13 bases between. The CDR3 is CAIGPGLSNQPQHF. The CDR3 nucleotides are TGTGCCATTGGTCCCGGGTTAAGCAATCAGCCCCAGCATTTT.

J is TRBJ1-5 and V is TRBV25-1; D is possibly TRBD1 (6 bases). Germline CDR1 is MGHDK and CDR2 is SYGVNS. The CDR3 covers 14 residues. Trimming removed 5 bases from V and 7 bases from J, with 15 bases in between. This CDR3 reads CASSPSGGGQPQHF. For the CDR3, the DNA is TGTGCCAGCAGTCCGTCCGGGGGCGGGCAGCCCCAGCATTTT. Based on the CDR3 plus reference TRBV25-1 and TRBJ1-5, the full variable domain is EADIYQTPRYLVIGTGKKITLECSQTMGHDKMYWYQQDPGMELHLIHYSYGVNSTEKGDLSSESTVSRIRTEHFPLTLESARPSHTSQYLCASSPSGGGQPQHFGDGTRLSIL.

The chain joins TRBV10-3 to TRBJ2-5; D is ambiguous. Trimming left V 2 bases short and J 2 bases short, with 12 bases between. Germline lookup yields CDR1 ENHRY and CDR2 SYGVKD. This CDR3 comprises 15 residues. This chain's CDR3 is CAISEGNVGQETQYF. In nucleotides, the CDR3 is TGTGCCATCAGTGAGGGCAACGTGGGGCAAGAGACCCAGTACTTC.

This clonotype was seen only a few times. CDR3 sequence reads: CASSFPDRVFSYEQYF. CDR3 bases: TGTGCCAGCAGTTTCCCGGACAGGGTCTTCAGTTACGAGCAGTACTTC. The chain couples TRBV6-5 to TRBJ2-7; TRBD1 matches 8 bases. V trimming: 4 bases; J trimming: 4 bases; junction bases outside the gene matches: 12. From germline, CDR1 is MNHEY and CDR2 SVGAGI. CDR3 length: 16 residues.

J is TRBJ2-4 and V is TRBV20-1; 7 nucleotides align to TRBD1. CDR1 and CDR2 (germline): DFQATT, SNEGSKA (reference sequence). The ends lost 3 bases at V and 13 bases at J; junction bases unmatched: 12. The CDR3 totals 13 residues. In DNA form, the CDR3 reads TGCAGTGCTAGTGACGGACAGGCCGCAGAGCAGTACTTC. Protein: CSASDGQAAEQYF.

This chain connects TRBV5-1 to TRBJ1-1, with unresolved D. Germline V gene data show CDR1 as SGHRS and CDR2 as YFSETQ. The CDR3 runs to 13 residues. V lost 0 bases to trimming and J lost 8 bases, with 11 bases between them. The CDR3 nucleotides read TGCGCCAGCAGCTTGGATATCTACAGAGAAGCTTTCTTT. Its protein is CASSLDIYREAFF. The variable domain in full, completed from reference TRBV5-1 and TRBJ1-1, reads KAGVTQTPRYLIKTRGQQVTLSCSPISGHRSVSWYQQTPGQGLQFLFEYFSETQRNKGNFPGRFSGRQFSNSRSEMNVSTLELGDSALYLCASSLDIYREAFFGQGTRLTVV.

This clonotype was detected a few times. The CDR3 protein is CASSFYRTGLEQYF. In nucleotides, the CDR3 is TGTGCCAGCAGTTTTTACCGGACAGGGCTCGAGCAGTACTTC. The chain combines TRBV27 with TRBJ2-7, with 8 bases fitting TRBD1. The CDR3 loop spans 14 amino acids. CDR1 and CDR2 (germline): MNHEY, SMNVEV (reference sequence). V was pared by 3 bases and J by 6 bases, with 7 bases of the junction left unmatched.

There are many counts of this clonotype. The chain links TRBV20-1 to TRBJ2-3, with 7 bases aligning to TRBD2. This CDR3 has 17 amino acids. Looked up from germline, CDR1 is DFQATT and CDR2 is SNEGSKA (reference sequence). Unmatched junction bases numbered 12, after V lost 3 bases and J lost 0 bases. Here the CDR3 DNA reads TGCAGTGCTAGTCCGAGCGGGGCCCGATCTAGCACAGATACGCAGTATTTT. This gives the protein CSASPSGARSSTDTQYF.

In this sample, this clonotype turned up a few times. CDR3 loop: CASTLGGPQGANVLTF. The CDR3 DNA reads TGTGCCAGCACCCTCGGAGGGCCGCAGGGGGCCAACGTCCTGACTTTC. The chain employs TRBV2 and TRBJ2-6, with a tentative D call TRBD2 (6 bases). V was clipped by 7 bases and J by 4 bases, with 17 bases between them. The germline V gene has CDR1 SNHLY and CDR2 FYNNEI. CDR3 size: 16 residues.

CDR3 loop: CASGQEVSYNEQFF. CDR3 in DNA: TGTGCCAGCGGACAGGAGGTCTCCTACAATGAGCAGTTCTTC. This chain links TRBV12-3 or TRBV12-4 with TRBJ2-1, with 7 bases fitting TRBD1. J was trimmed by 0 bases and V by 8 bases; bases with no gene match: 4. The CDR3 has 14 amino acids.

In this sample, this clonotype turned up many times. The J gene is TRBJ2-7, the V gene TRBV29-1; D is perhaps TRBD1 (6 bases). Trimming pared 5 bases from V and 7 bases from J, leaving 12 bases between. The germline V gene has CDR1 SQVTM and CDR2 ANQGSEA. CDR3 length: 11 amino acids. The CDR3 nucleotides read TGCAGCGTTATACAGGGTTGGGAGCAGTACTTC. Protein: CSVIQGWEQYF.

The J gene is TRBJ1-1, the V gene TRBV5-1; 8 nucleotides align to TRBD1. With V trimmed by 2 bases and J by 4 bases, 7 bases remained unmatched. Germline assignment: CDR1 SGHRS and CDR2 YFSETQ. This CDR3 has 15 residues. The CDR3 coding sequence is TGCGCCAGCAGCTTAGAGGGACAGGCGGGCACTGAAGCTTTCTTT. Translated, it gives CASSLEGQAGTEAFF.

This clonotype has only a few counts. The chain recombines TRBV28 with TRBJ1-6; no definite D call. CDR1 is MDHEN, CDR2 SYDVKM, per germline. The V gene lost 6 bases and the J gene lost 9 bases, with 15 bases spanning the gap. This CDR3 comprises 14 residues. The DNA of the CDR3 is TGTGCCAGCAGGATAGGCGTGGGTGGTTCACCCCTCCACTTT. This codes for CASRIGVGGSPLHF. Filled out from reference TRBV28 and TRBJ1-6, the complete variable domain reads DVKVTQSSRYLVKRTGEKVFLECVQDMDHENMFWYRQDPGLGLRLIYFSYDVKMKEKGDIPEGYSVSREKKERFSLILESASTNQTSMYLCASRIGVGGSPLHFGNGTRLTVT.

The sample holds a few counts of this clonotype. This chain joins TRBV6-6 and TRBJ2-6, with D unresolved. Germline CDR1 is MNHNY and CDR2 is SVGAGI (reference sequence). The germline V and J ends were trimmed by 3 bases and 4 bases, with 7 bases remaining between them. The CDR3 contains 14 residues. The CDR3 spells CASSYVSGANVLTF. DNA for the CDR3: TGTGCCAGCAGTTATGTCAGCGGGGCCAACGTCCTGACTTTC.

On this clonotype itself: This could be a read error, since a much larger clone is one nucleotide away. This chain uses TRBV29-1 with TRBJ2-5; TRBD1 matches 9 bases. Germline values: CDR1 SQVTM, CDR2 ANQGSEA. The CDR3 totals 13 residues. V shed 5 bases, J shed 11 bases, and the junction held 12 bases outside the gene matches. Here the CDR3 DNA reads TGCAGCGTTATCCCGGACAGGGGCGGAGAGCAGTACTTC. It is translated as CSVIPDRGGEQYF.

With respect to this clonotype: This may be a read error: a much more frequent sequence differs by one nucleotide. The chain has TRBV4-1 and TRBJ1-2; 12 nucleotides match TRBD1. Germline values: CDR1 MGHRA, CDR2 YSYEKL. Trimming took 4 bases from V and 4 from J; bases not matched to a gene: 10. CDR3 length equals 17 residues. CDR3 sequence (DNA): TGCGCCAGCAGCCCAGGGGGGACAGGGGGCGACGGCTATGGCTACACCTTC. Its translation is CASSPGGTGGDGYGYTF.

The J gene is TRBJ1-1, the V gene TRBV6-2 or TRBV6-3; tentatively, D is TRBD1 (6 bases). The V end lost 6 bases, the J end lost 3 bases, and 11 bases lay between the germline ends. There are 13 residues in the CDR3. From germline, CDR1 is MNHEY and CDR2 SVGEGT. The CDR3 DNA reads TGTGCCAGCAGCCTCCGGGGGCACACTGAAGCTTTCTTT. Translated: CASSLRGHTEAFF.